Reported below is one TCR beta chain. Its antigen is not known. CDR3 length: 16 amino acids. Trimming took 6 bases from V and 7 from J; bases not matched to a gene: 14. Per the germline V gene, CDR1 is SNHLY and CDR2 is FYNNEI. The data originate from a study of Ad26.COV2.S vaccination and SARS-CoV-2 variants. Data came from immunoSEQ multiplex PCR; TCRdb stores just in-frame clones and leaves some out. The sample shows about 350,000 clones, around 90% of them seen only once. Notes on the study in general: Among vaccine recipients, spike-specific TCR breadth exceeded that of placebo recipients.

The clonotype comes from a human donor who had recovered from COVID-19. The chain combines TRBV2 with TRBJ2-5, with 10 bases identical to TRBD2. The sample was peripheral blood, taken after recovery from COVID-19. Here the CDR3 reads CASRRGSGGALGTQYF. The CDR3 coding sequence is TGTGCCAGCAGACGAGGAAGCGGGGGGGCCTTGGGGACCCAGTACTTC.